Listed here are 27 T cell receptor beta chains from one sample, sequenced in a study of blood T cell repertoires in COVID-19. Sequencing was performed with immunoSEQ multiplex PCR; in TCRdb, only in-frame clones are kept and a portion is missing. This sample has more than 250,000 clones, with about 91% found just once. The sample was peripheral blood. These receptors were collected from a woman in her twenties or thirties with COVID-19, enrolled during active disease.

This clone has just one count. This chain uses TRBV29-1 with TRBJ1-2, with 9 positions matching TRBD1. The germline CDR1 and CDR2 sequences are SQVTM and ANQGSEA. With 0 bases clipped from V and 5 bases from J, the junction kept 7 bases outside the gene matches. The CDR3 length is 15 residues. The CDR3 DNA follows: TGCAGCGTTGAAGATTACAGGGGGCCCGTGTATGGCTACACCTTC. It is translated as CSVEDYRGPVYGYTF.

The chain joins TRBV18 to TRBJ2-3; D is perhaps TRBD2 (5 bases). Germline CDR1 and CDR2: KGHSH and LQKENI. This CDR3 is 14 amino acids long. V was trimmed by 3 bases and J by 1 base, leaving 8 bases between them. This CDR3 is CASSPIGGTDTQYF. Here the CDR3 DNA reads TGTGCCAGCTCACCTATCGGGGGCACAGATACGCAGTATTTT.

The V gene is TRBV21-1, the J gene TRBJ2-7; the listed D gene, TRBD2, was not tested against the DNA. TRBV21-1 has pseudogene status. The CDR3 extends over 16 amino acids. CDR3 residues: CASSKTSTPQKNEQYF. The CDR3 DNA sequence: TGTGCCAGCAGCAAAACATCGACTCCCCAGAAGAACGAGCAGTACTTC.

The chain joins TRBV5-1 to TRBJ1-2; 7 bases are a match to TRBD1. CDR1 and CDR2 (germline): SGHRS, YFSETQ. The ends lost 4 bases at V and 6 bases at J; junction bases unmatched: 9. The CDR3 runs 14 residues. The CDR3 bases are TGCGCCAGCAGCGACAGGGTTGGTGTTGATGGCTACACCTTC. Protein: CASSDRVGVDGYTF. The variable domain in full, with the rest retrieved from reference TRBV5-1 and TRBJ1-2, is KAGVTQTPRYLIKTRGQQVTLSCSPISGHRSVSWYQQTPGQGLQFLFEYFSETQRNKGNFPGRFSGRQFSNSRSEMNVSTLELGDSALYLCASSDRVGVDGYTFGSGTRLTVV.

The V gene is TRBV10-2, the J gene TRBJ2-1, with D unclear. Trimming removed 3 bases from V and 15 bases from J, with 12 bases in between. The CDR3 sequence is 11 residues long. The germline V gene encodes CDR1 WSHSY and CDR2 SAAADI. CDR3 sequence reads: CASSEEVRRFF. CDR3 coding DNA: TGCGCCAGCAGTGAAGAGGTCCGGCGGTTCTTC.

The chain uses TRBV14 and TRBJ1-1; 7 nucleotides line up with TRBD1. V was clipped by 0 bases and J by 1 base; unmatched bases: 14. Germline V gives CDR1 SGHDN, CDR2 FVKESK. The CDR3 has 19 amino acids. CDR3 DNA: TGTGCCAGCAGCCAAGAGAACAGACAGGGACTGGAAGGGAACACTGAAGCTTTCTTT. This sequence encodes CASSQENRQGLEGNTEAFF.

The rearrangement joins TRBV12-5 to TRBJ1-5; 7 bases align to TRBD1. J was trimmed by 0 bases and V by 0 bases; bases with no gene match: 17. The length of the CDR3 is 21 residues. The germline CDR1 and CDR2 sequences are LGHNT and FRNRAP. In DNA form, the CDR3 reads TGTGCTAGTGGTTTGGTACATGGCAGGGGGTTGCTATATTATAGCAATCAGCCCCAGCATTTT. Translated, it gives CASGLVHGRGLLYYSNQPQHF.

This chain joins TRBV11-2 and TRBJ1-2, with a possible D match to TRBD1 (6 bases). Germline values: CDR1 SGHAT, CDR2 FQNNGV. Trimming left V 5 bases short and J 8 bases short, with 18 bases between. This CDR3 has 14 residues. CDR3 bases: TGTGCCAGCAGCGCCCACATAGGGGGTTCAGGCTACACCTTC. This translates into CASSAHIGGSGYTF.

The chain carries TRBV4-3 and TRBJ2-7; tentatively, D is TRBD1 (6 bases). The CDR3 is 16 amino acids. The germline gives CDR1 LGHNA, CDR2 YSLEER. The V end was cut by 1 base, the J end by 5 bases, with 18 bases between. CDR3 sequence: CASSQGPSGVMHEQYF. The CDR3 DNA is TGCGCCAGCAGCCAAGGTCCGTCAGGGGTAATGCACGAGCAGTACTTC.

The rearrangement joins TRBV3-1 (or the pseudogene TRBV3-2) to TRBJ2-2, with TRBD1 matching over 10 bases. The length of the CDR3 is 17 residues. The V gene's germline CDR1 is LGHDT and CDR2 YNNKEL (reference sequence). J lost 5 bases, V lost 0 bases, and 6 bases had no gene match. The CDR3 region is CASSQERQGAWTGELFF. CDR3 nucleotide sequence: TGTGCCAGCAGCCAAGAGAGACAGGGGGCTTGGACCGGGGAGCTGTTTTTT.

V is TRBV30 and J is TRBJ1-6; weak D call: TRBD1 (6 bases). Germline loops: CDR1 GTSNPN, CDR2 SVGIG (reference sequence). The CDR3 extends over 15 amino acids. V was shortened by 2 bases and J by 8 bases, with 16 bases between the two germline ends. Here the CDR3 reads CAWSRAARGDSPLHF. The CDR3 DNA follows: TGTGCCTGGAGTCGGGCCGCCAGGGGAGATTCACCCCTCCACTTT. Drawing the rest from reference TRBV30 and TRBJ1-6, the complete variable domain is SQTIHQWPATLVQPVGSPLSLECTVEGTSNPNLYWYRQAAGRGLQLLFYSVGIGQISSEVPQNLSASRPQDRQFILSSKKLLLSDSGFYLCAWSRAARGDSPLHFGNGTRLTVT.

The genes are TRBV15 and TRBJ1-2, with 9 bases lining up with TRBD1. Germline V lookup: CDR1 LNHNV, CDR2 YYDKDF (reference sequence). The CDR3 has 16 residues. The J segment lost 10 bases and the V segment lost 3 bases, leaving 15 bases of the junction unmatched. The CDR3 nucleotides read TGTGCCACCAGCAGGAGGGGGGACAGGGACCTAGCGGCCTACACCTTC. This encodes CATSRRGDRDLAAYTF. Drawing the rest from reference TRBV15 and TRBJ1-2, the complete variable domain is DAMVIQNPRYQVTQFGKPVTLSCSQTLNHNVMYWYQQKSSQAPKLLFHYYDKDFNNEADTPDNFQSRRPNTSFCFLDIRSPGLGDTAMYLCATSRRGDRDLAAYTFGSGTRLTVV.

Comment on this clone: The same CDR3 arises from other DNA sequences in this sample as well. The rearrangement links TRBV5-4 to TRBJ1-6; TRBD1 might be the D (5 bases). Germline CDR1 reads SGHNT; CDR2 reads YYREEE (reference sequence). The CDR3 has 14 amino acids. V shed 0 bases and J shed 6 bases, with 7 bases lying between them. The CDR3 DNA reads as TGTGCCAGCAGCTTGGGGCAGGGTAATTCACCCCTCCACTTT. Translating it yields CASSLGQGNSPLHF.

The chain employs TRBV5-1 and TRBJ2-5, with TRBD2 identical over 9 bases. Looked up from germline, CDR1 is SGHRS and CDR2 is YFSETQ. The CDR3 is 16 amino acids. V lost 4 bases to trimming and J lost 5 bases; unmatched junction nucleotides: 12. The DNA of the CDR3 is TGCGCCAGCAGCCCCGGGGCGTCTAGCGGGGCCGAGACCCAGTACTTC. It yields the protein CASSPGASSGAETQYF.

This chain's CDR3 is CASSLTPRVGAFF. As DNA, the CDR3 is TGTGCCAGCAGTCTTACTCCCAGGGTTGGAGCTTTCTTT. This chain connects TRBV12-3 or TRBV12-4 to TRBJ1-1, with D perhaps matching TRBD1 (5 bases). The V end lost 5 bases, the J end lost 10 bases, and 17 bases lay between the germline ends. This CDR3 is built from 13 residues.

This clone has only one observation. The gene calls are TRBV11-3 and TRBJ2-5; 8 positions agree with TRBD2. The length of the CDR3 is 15 residues. With V trimmed by 3 bases and J by 2 bases, 5 bases remained unmatched. Germline CDR1 and CDR2: SGHNT and YENEEA. The chain's CDR3 is CASSFRAGGQETQYF. In DNA, the CDR3 is TGTGCCAGCAGCTTCAGGGCGGGGGGTCAAGAGACCCAGTACTTC. Combining the CDR3 with reference TRBV11-3 and TRBJ2-5 gives the whole variable domain EAGVVQSPRYKIIEKKQPVAFWCNPISGHNTLYWYLQNLGQGPELLIRYENEEAVDDSQLPKDRFSAERLKGVDSTLKIQPAELGDSAVYLCASSFRAGGQETQYFGPGTRLLVL.

The chain combines TRBV4-1 with TRBJ1-4; maybe TRBD1 (5 bases). The CDR3 is 15 residues long. CDR1 is MGHRA and CDR2 is YSYEKL in the germline V gene. The ends were cut back, 0 bases at V and 8 bases at J, with 13 bases in the middle. CDR3 loop: CASSQDGAGREKLFF. CDR3 in DNA: TGCGCCAGCAGCCAAGATGGGGCAGGGCGAGAAAAACTGTTTTTT.

The chain employs TRBV11-2 and TRBJ2-5; 8 bases fit TRBD2. The CDR3 loop spans 17 amino acids. Looked up from germline, CDR1 is SGHAT and CDR2 is FQNNGV. Losses at the gene ends were 5 bases for V and 5 bases for J; bases not matched to a gene: 16. The CDR3 protein is CASSLGPGLDLRETQYF. The CDR3 DNA is TGTGCCAGCAGCCTCGGACCGGGACTAGACCTCAGGGAGACCCAGTACTTC.

The chain is built from TRBV4-2 and TRBJ1-1; 7 bases align to TRBD1. J gave up 6 bases and V 4 bases, and 20 bases lay outside the gene matches. The CDR3 covers 18 residues. The germline V gene encodes CDR1 LGHNA and CDR2 YNFKEQ. The CDR3 here is CASSPGTTGELEHSEAFF. The CDR3, as DNA: TGTGCCAGCAGCCCTGGAACCACAGGGGAGTTAGAACACTCTGAAGCTTTCTTT.

V is TRBV18 and J is TRBJ1-1; TRBD1 matches at 8 bases. The CDR3 contains 16 residues. CDR1 KGHSH and CDR2 LQKENI come from the germline V gene. Trimming took 3 bases from V and 1 from J; bases not matched to a gene: 7. The CDR3 DNA is TGTGCCAGCTCACCTCAAGACAGGGGTCGGAACACTGAAGCTTTCTTT. Translation: CASSPQDRGRNTEAFF.

The chain joins TRBV3-1 (or the pseudogene TRBV3-2) to TRBJ2-3; 7 nucleotides agree with TRBD2. V gave up 0 bases and J gave up 2 bases; unmatched junction bases: 2. CDR3 length: 15 amino acids. CDR1 and CDR2 (germline): LGHDT, YNNKEL (reference sequence). This CDR3 reads CASSQERGSTDTQYF. CDR3 sequence (DNA): TGTGCCAGCAGCCAAGAGCGGGGGTCCACAGATACGCAGTATTTT.

V usage is TRBV15 and J usage is TRBJ1-2, with TRBD1 matching 10 bases. CDR3 size: 16 residues. The germline V gene has CDR1 LNHNV and CDR2 YYDKDF (reference sequence). The trim removed 3 bases at V and 4 bases at J, leaving 8 bases unmatched. CDR3: CATSSERTGGTYGYTF. The CDR3 bases are TGTGCCACCAGCAGCGAACGGACAGGGGGTACCTATGGCTACACCTTC.

This sequence joins TRBV6-1 and TRBJ1-1, with D perhaps matching TRBD1 (5 bases). The germline CDR1 and CDR2 sequences are MNHNS and SASEGT. The ends were cut back, 1 base at V and 4 bases at J, with 13 bases in the middle. The CDR3 contains 15 residues. The DNA of the CDR3 is TGTGCCAGCAGTGAAGGATACGGGGGGAGCACTGAAGCTTTCTTT. It encodes CASSEGYGGSTEAFF.

The gene calls are TRBV15 and TRBJ1-2; D unclear. Germline assignment: CDR1 LNHNV and CDR2 YYDKDF (reference sequence). Trimming took off 5 bases at V and 8 bases at J, with 15 bases between the two ends. This CDR3 is built from 13 residues. The CDR3, as DNA: TGTGCCACCAGCTTTCGTTTCGAGAAAGGCTACACCTTC. It codes for CATSFRFEKGYTF.

The V and J genes are TRBV7-8 and TRBJ2-3; 13 nucleotides align to TRBD2. The CDR3 runs 17 residues. Germline CDR1 and CDR2: SGHVS and FQNEAQ. Unmatched junction bases numbered 7, after V lost 2 bases and J lost 5 bases. CDR3 region: CASSLLPGTSGVDTQYF. For the CDR3, the DNA is TGTGCCAGCAGCTTACTACCCGGGACTAGCGGGGTAGATACGCAGTATTTT.

The chain uses TRBV7-3 and TRBJ2-1; a weak D match, TRBD2 (9 bases). V lost 5 bases to trimming and J lost 5 bases, with 25 bases between them. The germline gives CDR1 SGHTA, CDR2 FQGTGA. The CDR3 sequence is 18 residues long. The CDR3 here is CASSRTGGASGENNEQFF. The CDR3 DNA reads as TGTGCCAGCAGCCGTACAGGGGGAGCTAGCGGGGAGAACAATGAGCAGTTCTTC.

This sequence joins TRBV11-2 and TRBJ1-4, with 10 nucleotides matching TRBD1. With V trimmed by 1 base and J by 8 bases, 7 bases remained unmatched. There are 16 residues in the CDR3. The germline V gene has CDR1 SGHAT and CDR2 FQNNGV. Written as DNA, the CDR3 is TGTGCCAGCAGCTTAGGCACCGGGACAGGGGAGGAAAAACTGTTTTTT. This gives the protein CASSLGTGTGEEKLFF.